Below are 20 T cell receptor beta chains sequenced from a single sample in a study of blood T cell repertoires in COVID-19. Some clones are missing from TCRdb's copy, which holds only in-frame ones; the method was immunoSEQ multiplex PCR. In the table there are 200,000 to 250,000 clones, about nine tenths of which are singletons. The sequenced sample consisted of peripheral blood. Receptors were obtained from a man between 60 and 70 years old with acute or convalescent COVID-19.

This sequence joins TRBV7-2 and TRBJ2-2; 13 bases fit TRBD2. J lost 2 bases, V lost 4 bases, and 1 base had no gene match. The germline V gene has CDR1 SGHTA and CDR2 FQGNSA. The CDR3 consists of 16 residues. CDR3 DNA: TGTGCCAGCAGCTGGACTAGCGGGGGAAACACCGGGGAGCTGTTTTTT. Encoded protein: CASSWTSGGNTGELFF. Full variable domain (outside the CDR3, taken from reference TRBV7-2 and TRBJ2-2): GAGVSQSPSNKVTEKGKDVELRCDPISGHTALYWYRQSLGQGLEFLIYFQGNSAPDKSGLPSDRFSAERTGGSVSTLTIQRTQQEDSAVYLCASSWTSGGNTGELFFGEGSRLTVL.

The chain combines TRBV28 with TRBJ2-1; D is ambiguous. V was cut by 4 bases and J by 5 bases, with 3 bases left in between. The CDR3 is 11 residues long. Germline CDR1 is MDHEN and CDR2 is SYDVKM. CDR3 sequence (DNA): TGTGCCAGCAGTTCTAACAATGAGCAGTTCTTC. Translation gives CASSSNNEQFF.

The V gene is TRBV3-1 (or the pseudogene TRBV3-2), the J gene TRBJ1-5; the match to TRBD1 covers 10 bases. CDR1 is LGHDT, CDR2 YNNKEL, per germline (reference sequence). The CDR3 is 15 residues long. V gave up 3 bases and J gave up 4 bases; unmatched junction bases: 3. This CDR3 reads CASSHGDRGNQPQHF. The CDR3 DNA reads TGTGCCAGCAGCCACGGGGACAGGGGAAATCAGCCCCAGCATTTT.

The chain carries TRBV7-9 and TRBJ2-7; 7 bases are a match to TRBD1. The CDR3 extends over 16 amino acids. V shed 3 bases, J shed 1 base, and the junction held 9 bases outside the gene matches. Germline CDR1 reads SEHNR; CDR2 reads FQNEAQ (reference sequence). As DNA, the CDR3 is TGTGCCAGCAGCTTTCGTGGGCAGGGGGTGTCCTACGAGCAGTACTTC. This encodes CASSFRGQGVSYEQYF.

The chain recombines TRBV18 with TRBJ1-3; D is perhaps TRBD1 (5 bases). CDR3 length equals 15 residues. V lost 2 bases to trimming and J lost 0 bases, with 8 bases between them. Germline-derived CDR1 and CDR2 are KGHSH and LQKENI. CDR3 coding DNA: TGTGCCAGCTCACCAGGGGCCAGCTCTGGAAACACCATATATTTT. Translated, it gives CASSPGASSGNTIYF.

This chain uses TRBV3-1 (or the pseudogene TRBV3-2) with TRBJ1-1; D might be TRBD1 (6 bases). Between the trimmed V and J ends, which lost 3 bases and 10 bases, there was a span of 9 bases. The germline V gene has CDR1 LGHDT and CDR2 YNNKEL (reference sequence). This CDR3 spans 11 amino acids. The CDR3 nucleotides read TGTGCCAGCAGCCACGGACAGAGAGCTTTCTTT. Translated: CASSHGQRAFF.

The J gene is TRBJ2-7, the V gene TRBV12-3 or TRBV12-4; 9 bases match TRBD1. This CDR3 spans 13 amino acids. V lost 5 bases to trimming and J lost 4 bases; unmatched junction nucleotides: 3. The CDR3 sequence is CASSDRGFYEQYF. The CDR3 region has the DNA TGTGCCAGCAGTGACAGGGGGTTTTACGAGCAGTACTTC.

The gene calls are TRBV30 and TRBJ1-6, with TRBD1 matching 7 bases. V trimming: 3 bases; J trimming: 7 bases; junction bases outside the gene matches: 3. From germline, CDR1 is GTSNPN and CDR2 SVGIG (reference sequence). The CDR3 extends over 13 amino acids. CDR3 bases: TGTGCCTGGAGCGCGACAGGGAATTCACCCCTCCACTTT. It encodes CAWSATGNSPLHF.

The chain joins TRBV6-5 to TRBJ2-7, with a weak D call TRBD1 (6 bases). V lost 5 bases and J 6 bases, leaving 20 bases between the germline ends. The CDR3 loop spans 15 amino acids. Per the germline V gene, CDR1 is MNHEY and CDR2 is SVGAGI. The chain's CDR3 is CASSRGHSLGSEQYF. Here the CDR3 DNA reads TGTGCCAGCAGTAGGGGACACTCCCTGGGGAGCGAGCAGTACTTC.

The rearrangement uses TRBV28 and TRBJ1-3; 10 bases map to TRBD1. The germline V gene encodes CDR1 MDHEN and CDR2 SYDVKM. CDR3 length: 16 amino acids. V lost 6 bases and J lost 0; bases outside the gene matches: 5. The CDR3 DNA is TGTGCCAGCAGACTGACAGGGGGCCTCTCTGGAAACACCATATATTTT. Amino acid sequence: CASRLTGGLSGNTIYF.

The rearrangement links TRBV28 to TRBJ2-3; TRBD2 agrees at 12 bases. The CDR3 has 15 amino acids. The germline V gene has CDR1 MDHEN and CDR2 SYDVKM. V lost 5 bases, J lost 3 bases, and 3 bases stayed unmatched. In DNA form, the CDR3 reads TGTGCCAGCAGTCCTAGCGGGAGGGGGACAGATACGCAGTATTTT. Amino acid sequence: CASSPSGRGTDTQYF.

This chain connects TRBV7-9 to TRBJ1-4, with TRBD1 matching over 10 bases. Germline CDR1 and CDR2: SEHNR and FQNEAQ (reference sequence). The CDR3 totals 17 residues. The V segment lost 5 bases and the J segment 8 bases; nucleotides outside the gene matches: 14. The CDR3 region is CASSPAGTGAGSEKLFF. The CDR3 DNA reads as TGTGCCAGCAGCCCAGCCGGGACAGGGGCCGGTAGCGAAAAACTGTTTTTT.

The V gene is TRBV5-4, the J gene TRBJ2-1; TRBD1 matches 7 bases. The V gene's germline CDR1 is SGHNT and CDR2 YYREEE (reference sequence). This CDR3 is built from 16 residues. After removal of 4 bases from V and 9 bases from J, the junction contained 16 bases not matched to a gene. CDR3 in DNA: TGTGCCAGCAGCCTGGGGACAGCGGCCCGAGGGGGTGAGCAGTTCTTC. Translating it yields CASSLGTAARGGEQFF.

The rearrangement links TRBV9 to TRBJ2-2; 7 bases match TRBD1. The CDR3 sequence is 17 residues long. The V gene's germline CDR1 is SGDLS and CDR2 YYNGEE. V lost 2 bases to trimming and J lost 4 bases; unmatched junction nucleotides: 11. This CDR3 is CASSVHRGLVGTGELFF. CDR3 in DNA: TGTGCCAGCAGCGTGCACAGGGGTCTCGTAGGCACCGGGGAGCTGTTTTTT. The full variable domain, rest sourced from reference TRBV9 and TRBJ2-2, is DSGVTQTPKHLITATGQRVTLRCSPRSGDLSVYWYQQSLDQGLQFLIQYYNGEERAKGNILERFSAQQFPDLHSELNLSSLELGDSALYFCASSVHRGLVGTGELFFGEGSRLTVL.

The chain joins TRBV5-1 to TRBJ2-5, with 11 bases matching TRBD2. The trim removed 7 bases at V and 5 bases at J, leaving 7 bases unmatched. The CDR3 sequence is 14 residues long. Germline CDR1 and CDR2: SGHRS and YFSETQ. CDR3 protein: CASGGLAGGETQYF. The CDR3 coding sequence is TGCGCCAGCGGGGGTCTAGCGGGAGGTGAGACCCAGTACTTC.

Written as DNA, the CDR3 is TGTGCCAGCAGTACCGACAGGGGGCGGGACACCATATATTTT. This encodes CASSTDRGRDTIYF. The V and J genes are TRBV2 and TRBJ1-3; 10 bases map to TRBD1. With V trimmed by 5 bases and J by 8 bases, 6 bases remained unmatched. The CDR3 extends over 14 amino acids. Germline V lookup: CDR1 SNHLY, CDR2 FYNNEI.

The V call is TRBV19, the J call TRBJ1-5, with 8 bases fitting TRBD1. CDR1 and CDR2 (germline): LNHDA, SQIVND (reference sequence). This CDR3 has 15 residues. V was clipped by 3 bases and J by 5 bases; unmatched bases: 6. CDR3 region: CASSIWKTGDQPQHF. For the CDR3, the DNA is TGTGCCAGTAGTATCTGGAAGACAGGGGATCAGCCCCAGCATTTT.

The J gene is TRBJ1-2, the V gene TRBV11-3; no clear D. The CDR3 contains 15 residues. V was cut by 4 bases and J by 7 bases, with 19 bases left in between. Germline CDR1 and CDR2: SGHNT and YENEEA. The CDR3 here is CASSSAPGVGSGYTF. The CDR3 DNA reads TGTGCCAGCAGCTCAGCTCCCGGGGTCGGGTCTGGCTACACCTTC. The full variable domain, rest sourced from reference TRBV11-3 and TRBJ1-2, is EAGVVQSPRYKIIEKKQPVAFWCNPISGHNTLYWYLQNLGQGPELLIRYENEEAVDDSQLPKDRFSAERLKGVDSTLKIQPAELGDSAVYLCASSSAPGVGSGYTFGSGTRLTVV.

This clone has ten or more counts. The chain has TRBV28 and TRBJ1-4; possible D gene TRBD1, 5 bases. In germline, CDR1 is MDHEN, CDR2 SYDVKM. CDR3 length: 17 residues. Trimming took off 5 bases at V and 6 bases at J, with 22 bases between the two ends. CDR3 sequence: CASSPPRGGPQDEKLFF. Written as DNA, the CDR3 is TGTGCCAGCAGTCCCCCCCGCGGTGGTCCACAGGATGAAAAACTGTTTTTT.

This CDR3 reads CASSTPGSQFF. The CDR3 nucleotides read TGTGCCAGCAGTACTCCGGGATCCCAGTTCTTC. V and J are TRBV6-5 and TRBJ2-1; possible D gene TRBD2, 5 bases. CDR3 length: 11 residues. V was cut by 5 bases and J by 13 bases, with 12 bases left in between. The germline V gene has CDR1 MNHEY and CDR2 SVGAGI.